This entry lists 15 T cell receptor beta chains sequenced from one sample in a study of T cell responses to AZD1222 COVID-19 vaccine. The repertoire was sequenced with immunoSEQ multiplex PCR; TCRdb's copy has only in-frame clones and lacks some. The table lists about 150,000 clones, roughly 86% of them singletons, with under 7% in the top ten. The source was peripheral blood, collected 28 days after the second dose of the MenACWY control vaccine. All receptors derive from an adult who received the MenACWY meningococcal vaccine as a control.

This CDR3 reads CASSYEGSGRANQPQHF. CDR3 nucleotides: TGTGCCAGCAGCTACGAGGGGTCCGGAAGGGCCAATCAGCCCCAGCATTTT. The V gene is TRBV7-2, the J gene TRBJ1-5; TRBD1 might be the D (5 bases). Trimming took 4 bases from V and 3 from J, leaving 19 bases between them. CDR1 SGHTA and CDR2 FQGNSA come from the germline V gene. CDR3 length: 17 residues.

The V call is TRBV11-1, the J call TRBJ1-1; D is unresolved. V lost 2 bases to trimming and J lost 2 bases, with 15 bases between them. In germline, CDR1 is SGHAT, CDR2 FQDESV (reference sequence). The CDR3 is 16 amino acids. The CDR3 coding sequence is TGTGCCAGCAGCTTATCCCCTTGGGTTTCTAACACTGAAGCTTTCTTT. It yields the protein CASSLSPWVSNTEAFF. Complete variable domain (other parts from reference TRBV11-1 and TRBJ1-1): EAEVAQSPRYKITEKSQAVAFWCDPISGHATLYWYRQILGQGPELLVQFQDESVVDDSQLPKDRFSAERLKGVDSTLKIQPAELGDSAMYLCASSLSPWVSNTEAFFGQGTRLTVV.

J is TRBJ1-3 and V is TRBV18; tentatively, D is TRBD1 (5 bases). CDR3 size: 18 residues. Trimming stripped 2 bases from V and 0 bases from J, with 17 bases between. The germline V gene encodes CDR1 KGHSH and CDR2 LQKENI. The CDR3 loop is CASSPAFVGRSSGNTIYF. CDR3 nucleotide sequence: TGTGCCAGCTCACCAGCATTTGTGGGACGGAGCTCTGGAAACACCATATATTTT.

The J gene is TRBJ2-3, the V gene TRBV21-1; the table's D call, TRBD2, has no DNA check behind it. TRBV21-1 constitutes a pseudogene. The CDR3 is made up of 20 amino acids. This chain's CDR3 is CASSGCWTSGREWSTDTQYF. The DNA of the CDR3 is TGTGCCAGCAGCGGCTGCTGGACTAGCGGGAGGGAATGGAGCACAGATACGCAGTATTTT.

The chain carries TRBV2 and TRBJ1-1; D might be TRBD1 (5 bases). This CDR3 is built from 14 residues. V gave up 6 bases and J gave up 5 bases, with 16 bases separating them. Germline V lookup: CDR1 SNHLY, CDR2 FYNNEI. CDR3 nucleotides: TGTGCCAGCAGCAGAGACGGGGGTACGACTGAAGCTTTCTTT. It encodes CASSRDGGTTEAFF.

The V call is TRBV6-2 or TRBV6-3, the J call TRBJ2-7, with a tentative D call TRBD2 (5 bases). V lost 2 bases to trimming and J lost 6 bases, with 11 bases between them. The V gene's germline CDR1 is MNHEY and CDR2 SVGEGT. This CDR3 is 13 amino acids long. CDR3 residues: CASSYGSRAEQYF. The CDR3 DNA follows: TGTGCCAGCAGTTACGGGTCGAGGGCCGAGCAGTACTTC.

The chain is built from TRBV7-2 and TRBJ1-5; D gene unclear. The CDR3 length is 13 residues. Germline CDR1 is SGHTA and CDR2 is FQGNSA. V lost 6 bases, J lost 0 bases, and 6 bases lay in between. This CDR3 reads CASRVHSNQPQHF. CDR3 DNA: TGTGCCAGCAGAGTTCATAGCAATCAGCCCCAGCATTTT.

This clone occurred once. V gene TRBV18 combines with J gene TRBJ1-1; D might be TRBD1 (5 bases). V dropped 1 base and J dropped 10 bases, with 13 bases sitting between them. The CDR3 consists of 13 residues. Germline V gene data show CDR1 as KGHSH and CDR2 as LQKENI. As DNA, the CDR3 is TGTGCCAGCTCACCACAGCAGGGCCAAGGAGCTTTCTTT. This translates into CASSPQQGQGAFF.

This chain connects TRBV4-1 to TRBJ1-1, with unresolved D. Trimming pared 1 base from V and 4 bases from J, leaving 13 bases between. The CDR3 length is 15 residues. Germline V gene data show CDR1 as MGHRA and CDR2 as YSYEKL. The DNA for the CDR3 is TGCGCCAGCAGCCAAGTGGGCGGGGTGGGCACTGAAGCTTTCTTT. Its protein is CASSQVGGVGTEAFF.

The chain joins TRBV5-3 to TRBJ1-1; 7 bases agree with TRBD1. TRBV5-3 is identified as an open reading frame with a role that is uncertain. The J segment lost 2 bases and the V segment lost 3 bases, leaving 10 bases of the junction unmatched. This CDR3 comprises 16 residues. This chain's CDR3 is CARSSIRRDRNTEAFF. DNA of the CDR3: TGTGCCAGAAGCTCCATAAGGAGGGACAGAAACACTGAAGCTTTCTTT.

This chain uses TRBV4-3 with TRBJ1-3, with TRBD1 as a possible D gene (6 bases). Trimming removed 1 base from V and 4 bases from J, with 17 bases in between. The CDR3 is 17 amino acids. Germline loops: CDR1 LGHNA, CDR2 YSLEER. The CDR3 region has the DNA TGCGCCAGCAGCCAAGTGGCGCAGGGGCCGCTCGGAAACACCATATATTTT. Its translation: CASSQVAQGPLGNTIYF.

V is TRBV11-3 and J is TRBJ1-2; 8 bases fit TRBD1. Germline CDR1 SGHNT, CDR2 YENEEA. Trimming removed 5 bases from V and 3 bases from J; junction bases left unmatched: 5. The CDR3 extends over 14 amino acids. In DNA form, the CDR3 reads TGTGCCAGCAGCCATGGACAGGGCGACTATGGCTACACCTTC. As protein: CASSHGQGDYGYTF.

This clone has only a few counts. One junction end does not reproduce the germline sequence, and a read error may be involved. The rearrangement links TRBV29-1 to TRBJ2-3; 9 positions match TRBD1. CDR3 size: 13 residues. Germline-derived CDR1 and CDR2 are SQVTM and ANQGSEA. The CDR3 here is CSVDPRQGVSRDF. CDR3 nucleotide sequence: TGCAGCGTTGATCCCCGACAGGGGGTTTCCAGGGATTTT.

The chain joins TRBV4-2 to TRBJ2-7, with a weak D call TRBD1 (5 bases). CDR1 is LGHNA, CDR2 YNFKEQ, per germline. Trimming left V 4 bases short and J 0 bases short, with 10 bases between. The CDR3 has 14 residues. CDR3 DNA: TGTGCCAGCAGCCCCAGGGTCGACTCCTACGAGCAGTACTTC. Amino acids: CASSPRVDSYEQYF.

The V gene is TRBV2, the J gene TRBJ1-2; 7 bases map to TRBD1. The J segment lost 4 bases and the V segment lost 5 bases, leaving 4 bases of the junction unmatched. The CDR3 has 13 amino acids. CDR1 SNHLY and CDR2 FYNNEI come from the germline V gene. For the CDR3, the DNA is TGTGCCAGCAGTCAGGGACAGCTCTATGGCTACACCTTC. Protein: CASSQGQLYGYTF.